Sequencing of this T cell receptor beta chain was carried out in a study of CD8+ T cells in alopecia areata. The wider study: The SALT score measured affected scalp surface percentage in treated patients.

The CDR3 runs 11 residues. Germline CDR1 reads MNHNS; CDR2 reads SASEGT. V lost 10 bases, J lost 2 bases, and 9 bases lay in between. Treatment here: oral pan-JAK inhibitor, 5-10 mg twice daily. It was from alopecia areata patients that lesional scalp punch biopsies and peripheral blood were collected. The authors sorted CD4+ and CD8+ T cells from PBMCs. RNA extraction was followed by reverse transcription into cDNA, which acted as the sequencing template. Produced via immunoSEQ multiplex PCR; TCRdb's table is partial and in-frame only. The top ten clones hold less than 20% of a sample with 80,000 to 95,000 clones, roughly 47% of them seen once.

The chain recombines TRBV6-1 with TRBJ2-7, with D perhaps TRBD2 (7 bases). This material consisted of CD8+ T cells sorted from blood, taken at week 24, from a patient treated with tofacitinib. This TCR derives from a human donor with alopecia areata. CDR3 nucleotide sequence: TGTGCCACCGGGGGGCCCTACGAGCAGTACTTC. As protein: CATGGPYEQYF.